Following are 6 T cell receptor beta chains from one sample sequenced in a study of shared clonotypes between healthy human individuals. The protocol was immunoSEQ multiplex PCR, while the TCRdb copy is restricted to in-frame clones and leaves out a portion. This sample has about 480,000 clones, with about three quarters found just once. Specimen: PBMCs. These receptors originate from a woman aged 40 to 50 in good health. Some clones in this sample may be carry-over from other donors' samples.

For the CDR3, the DNA is TGTGCCAGCAGTACCTGGACGGCGTTTAACGAGCAGTACTTC. It translates to CASSTWTAFNEQYF. V usage is TRBV6-5 and J usage is TRBJ2-7; D unclear. Germline V gene lookup returns CDR1 MNHEY and CDR2 SVGAGI. Trimming cost V 5 bases and J 5 bases, with 16 bases left between them. CDR3 length: 14 amino acids.

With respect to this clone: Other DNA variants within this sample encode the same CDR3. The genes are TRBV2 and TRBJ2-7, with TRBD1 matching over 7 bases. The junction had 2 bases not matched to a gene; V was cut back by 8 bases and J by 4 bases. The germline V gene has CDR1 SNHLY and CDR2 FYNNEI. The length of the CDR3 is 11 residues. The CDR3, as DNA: TGTGCCAGCGGGGACAGTTACGAGCAGTACTTC. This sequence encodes CASGDSYEQYF. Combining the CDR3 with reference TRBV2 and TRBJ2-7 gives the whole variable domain EPEVTQTPSHQVTQMGQEVILRCVPISNHLYFYWYRQILGQKVEFLVSFYNNEISEKSEIFDDQFSVERPDGSNFTLKIRSTKLEDSAMYFCASGDSYEQYFGPGTRLTVT.

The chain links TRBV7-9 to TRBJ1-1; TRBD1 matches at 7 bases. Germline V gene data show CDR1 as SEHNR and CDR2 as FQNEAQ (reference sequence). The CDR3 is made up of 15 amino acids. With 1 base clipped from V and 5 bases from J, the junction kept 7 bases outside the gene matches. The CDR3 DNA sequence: TGTGCCAGCAGCTTAGTAGGCAGGGGACAGACTGAAGCTTTCTTT. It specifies CASSLVGRGQTEAFF.

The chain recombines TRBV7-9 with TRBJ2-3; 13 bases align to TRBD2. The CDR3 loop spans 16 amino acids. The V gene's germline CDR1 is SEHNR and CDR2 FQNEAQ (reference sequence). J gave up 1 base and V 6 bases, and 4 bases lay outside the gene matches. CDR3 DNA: TGTGCCAGCAGGGGGACTAGCGGGACCCGCACAGATACGCAGTATTTT. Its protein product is CASRGTSGTRTDTQYF.

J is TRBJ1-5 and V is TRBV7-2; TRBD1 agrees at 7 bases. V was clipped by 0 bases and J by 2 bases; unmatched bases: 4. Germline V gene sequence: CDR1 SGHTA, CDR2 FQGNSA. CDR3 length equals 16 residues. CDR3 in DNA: TGTGCCAGCAGCTTAGCAGGGGGCTCAGGCAATCAGCCCCAGCATTTT. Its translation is CASSLAGGSGNQPQHF.

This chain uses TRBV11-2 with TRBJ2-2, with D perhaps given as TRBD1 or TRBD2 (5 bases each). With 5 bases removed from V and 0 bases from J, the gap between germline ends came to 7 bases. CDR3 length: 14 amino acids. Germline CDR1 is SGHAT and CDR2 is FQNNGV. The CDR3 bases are TGTGCCAGCAGCCGGGGCACGAACACCGGGGAGCTGTTTTTT. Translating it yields CASSRGTNTGELFF.